The T cell receptor (beta chain) under discussion was sequenced for a study of blood T cell repertoires in COVID-19. Turning to the study itself: From T cells, B-cell-depleted T cells, or PBMCs came the material, which was cDNA or gDNA.

Looked up from germline, CDR1 is LNHDA and CDR2 is SQIVND (reference sequence). The CDR3 spans 13 residues. Trimming took 2 bases from V and 6 from J; bases not matched to a gene: 3. Original methodology: Reference gene primer amplification gave nucleated cell count estimates. Method: immunoSEQ multiplex PCR; TCRdb's copy keeps in-frame clones and lacks some. V, J and clone size reflect that table, while D and trimming were determined from the DNA. The sample records fewer than 200,000 clones, 87% being singletons. The sequence was collected from a woman under 30 who had recovered from COVID-19. V usage is TRBV19 and J usage is TRBJ1-1; TRBD1 agrees at 7 bases. Sequencing was carried out using peripheral blood. For the CDR3, the DNA is TGTGCCAGTAGTATAAACAGGGGTTCTGAAGCTTTCTTT. This codes for CASSINRGSEAFF.